These T cell receptor beta chains were read from a single sample in a study of PD-L1 blockade in urothelial cancer. Here immunoSEQ multiplex PCR was the method, and the copy in TCRdb shows in-frame clones only, minus some. The sample includes tens of thousands of clones, approximately 81% of them seen just once. Sequenced here: PBMCs, sampled around atezolizumab (anti-PD-L1) treatment. Receptors were obtained from a man aged 65-85 years with urothelial cancer. Each CDR3 is given without its conserved first and last residue. Fields, in order: V gene, CDR3 protein.

TRBV5-6	ASSSTGLRNTEAF
TRBV7-8	ASSLAGTGRYGYT
TRBV5-4	ASAYNFNSYEQY
TRBV6-5	ASSYGQLSTEAF
TRBV19	ASTQGDSTDTQY
TRBV18	ASSHQGAANTGELF
TRBV30	AWSVPSGSRNEQF
TRBV18	ASSPTPAGPNTGELF
TRBV15	ATSRGGLAGTDTQY
TRBV4-3	ASSRLAGDSYEQY
TRBV15	ATSRDRDTNYGYT
TRBV4-1	ASSQTRSSTGNQPQH
TRBV9	ASAGGGFQETQY
TRBV28	ASSPPGGSTDTQY
TRBV6-5	ASRTGGQGYT
TRBV7-2	ASSLPRQATNTEAF
TRBV7-7	ASLRGISGSRKNEQF
TRBV6-5	ASRVTETAEKLF
TRBV5-5	ASSSSGGSYNEQF
TRBV7-2	ASSSPGLSGNTIY
TRBV7-9	ASTHGPGYYEQY
TRBV4-1	ASSQRLAGGLGGGETQY
TRBV14	ASSKGTSGGHITYEQY
TRBV28	ASVSPLGVMNTEAF
TRBV28	ASSSHSGANVLT
TRBV18	ASSPGLAGAYNEQF
TRBV5-1	ASSLAGSGSFTYNEQF
TRBV5-1	ASSLLGQNTEAF
TRBV28	ASSAWLGQNTGELF
TRBV5-1	ASSSGTGGEQF
TRBV9	ASSGLGPNTEAF
TRBV5-1	ASSTDSSYEQY
TRBV27	ASRGRPSSNEKLF
TRBV7-8	ASSLGRRDNEQF
TRBV5-1	ASREGVSNEKLF
TRBV7-9	ASSYRGNTEAF
TRBV7-8	ASSPYRQGGLGGYT
TRBV23-1	ASSQWLSGANVLT
TRBV25-1	ASSADRGSGNTIY
TRBV5-4	ASSLTVMNTEAF
TRBV23-1	ASIIVGRKDRGQETQY
TRBV5-1	ASSWTGGTGELF
TRBV5-4	ASSNGQWGYGYT
TRBV6-5	ASSYRGTGTYEQY
TRBV7-9	ASSPIGGYEQY